What follows are 13 T cell receptor beta chains derived from one specimen sequenced in a study of control samples from healthy donors and cancer patients. Clones were read by immunoSEQ multiplex PCR, and TCRdb kept only the in-frame ones, dropping some. Counted here are 350,000 to 450,000 clones, 80% to 95% occurring once; the ten biggest clones make up around 6.4%. The material sequenced was PBMCs. These receptors all come from a man in his forties with head and neck cancer.

The chain is built from TRBV6-5 and TRBJ1-5; maybe TRBD1 (5 bases). Deletions cut 6 bases from V and 1 base from J, with 13 bases between. This CDR3 spans 15 amino acids. CDR1 is MNHEY and CDR2 is SVGAGI in the germline V gene. CDR3 in DNA: TGTGCCAGCAGCAGACGAGGGGCGAGCAATCAGCCCCAGCATTTT. It encodes CASSRRGASNQPQHF.

This clone was detected a few times. The V and J genes are TRBV10-2 and TRBJ2-1; D is possibly TRBD2 (5 bases). Germline assignment: CDR1 WSHSY and CDR2 SAAADI. The CDR3 runs 12 residues. With 4 bases removed from V and 8 bases from J, the gap between germline ends came to 9 bases. Written as DNA, the CDR3 is TGCGCCAGCAGTGCCGGGGTCGATGAGCAGTTCTTC. It codes for CASSAGVDEQFF.

The V and J genes are TRBV5-8 and TRBJ1-2; a weak D match, TRBD1 (5 bases). CDR3 length equals 15 residues. Germline V CDR1 and CDR2: SGHTS, YDEGEE. V was clipped by 4 bases and J by 0 bases, with 13 bases between them. CDR3 protein: CASSESRTPNYGYTF. CDR3 nucleotides: TGTGCCAGCAGCGAATCCCGGACACCTAACTATGGCTACACCTTC.

The rearrangement joins TRBV9 to TRBJ1-3; 7 bases agree with TRBD1. V was clipped by 3 bases and J by 7 bases; unmatched bases: 10. This CDR3 is 15 amino acids long. Germline V CDR1 and CDR2: SGDLS, YYNGEE. This CDR3 is CASSATGDLVNTIYF. The CDR3 bases are TGTGCCAGCAGCGCTACAGGGGATTTAGTGAACACCATATATTTT. The whole variable domain, remainder taken from reference TRBV9 and TRBJ1-3, is DSGVTQTPKHLITATGQRVTLRCSPRSGDLSVYWYQQSLDQGLQFLIQYYNGEERAKGNILERFSAQQFPDLHSELNLSSLELGDSALYFCASSATGDLVNTIYFGEGSWLTVV.

Points on this clone: A read error may account for a junction end that differs from germline. This CDR3 reads CADSGDRYGYTF. CDR3 DNA: TGCGCGGATTCAGGGGATCGCTATGGCTACACCTTC. V is TRBV6-5 and J is TRBJ1-2; possibly TRBD1 for D (6 bases). CDR1 MNHEY and CDR2 SVGAGI come from the germline V gene. The CDR3 spans 12 residues.

The V call is TRBV7-2, the J call TRBJ1-4; TRBD1 might be the D (6 bases). Germline CDR1 and CDR2: SGHTA and FQGNSA. V lost 1 base to trimming and J lost 8 bases, with 20 bases between them. The CDR3 is 17 residues long. For the CDR3, the DNA is TGTGCCAGCAGCTTAGTAGGAGGGGCAGGGGAGGACGAAAAACTGTTTTTT. Translation gives CASSLVGGAGEDEKLFF.

The CDR3 spells CASSPWDGGGTNEKLFF. In DNA, the CDR3 is TGTGCCAGCAGCCCCTGGGACGGCGGGGGAACTAATGAAAAACTGTTTTTT. V and J are TRBV3-1 (or the pseudogene TRBV3-2) and TRBJ1-4; D is possibly TRBD1 (5 bases). The V end lost 4 bases, the J end lost 1 base, and 16 bases lay between the germline ends. CDR3 size: 17 residues. Germline V gene lookup returns CDR1 LGHDT and CDR2 YNNKEL (reference sequence).

The V and J genes are TRBV21-1 and TRBJ2-7; TRBD1 was called by the table and not checked on the DNA. TRBV21-1 is a known pseudogene. The CDR3 runs to 14 residues. CDR3 region: CASSKLGGTYEQYF. CDR3 DNA sequence: TGTGCCAGCAGCAAACTAGGGGGCACCTACGAGCAGTACTTC.

CDR3 in DNA: TGTGCCAGCAGCCAAGATAGCAGCGGGGGACAGACAGATACGCAGTATTTT. It specifies CASSQDSSGGQTDTQYF. This rearrangement joins TRBV4-2 to TRBJ2-3, with D maybe TRBD2 (8 bases). Trimming removed 0 bases from V and 3 bases from J, with 16 bases in between. Germline V gene sequence: CDR1 LGHNA, CDR2 YNFKEQ. CDR3 length equals 17 residues.

This chain uses TRBV7-2 with TRBJ2-7; 13 nucleotides agree with TRBD2. CDR1 SGHTA and CDR2 FQGNSA come from the germline V gene. The CDR3 consists of 15 residues. Trimming removed 5 bases from V and 4 bases from J; junction bases left unmatched: 5. CDR3 residues: CASSTRTSGGYEQYF. CDR3 coding DNA: TGTGCCAGCAGCACTAGGACTAGCGGGGGTTACGAGCAGTACTTC.

The chain is built from TRBV18 and TRBJ2-1; 9 bases are shared with TRBD1. The germline gives CDR1 KGHSH, CDR2 LQKENI. The CDR3 covers 17 residues. V trimming: 2 bases; J trimming: 3 bases; junction bases outside the gene matches: 8. The DNA for the CDR3 is TGTGCCAGCTCACCAAACCCGGGGGACAGGGTCTACAATGAGCAGTTCTTC. It translates to CASSPNPGDRVYNEQFF.

The V call is TRBV7-3, the J call TRBJ2-7; 12 bases map to TRBD1. V lost 5 bases to trimming and J lost 0 bases; unmatched junction nucleotides: 11. Germline CDR1 and CDR2: SGHTA and FQGTGA. The CDR3 has 18 residues. CDR3 protein: CASSPTGTGGGGSYEQYF. CDR3 nucleotides: TGTGCCAGCAGCCCCACCGGGACAGGGGGCGGCGGCTCCTACGAGCAGTACTTC.

The chain couples TRBV27 to TRBJ2-7; D is unclear. The CDR3 is 13 residues long. V was clipped by 4 bases and J by 3 bases, with 10 bases between them. CDR1 and CDR2 from the germline V gene are MNHEY and SMNVEV (reference sequence). DNA of the CDR3: TGTGCCAGCAGTTCTGGCAGTTACTACGAGCAGTACTTC. This sequence encodes CASSSGSYYEQYF.